The T cell receptor (beta chain) under discussion was sequenced for a study of beta chain features in type 1 diabetes. Study-wide results and limits: The cDNA sequencing approach could over-represent high-TCR-expressing cells. It was not settled here whether HLA type affects TCRB rearrangement.

In its sample, this clone was seen a few times. What it binds is not known. Purity exceeding 95% was reached by all sorted populations. CDR1 and CDR2 (germline): MGHDK, SYGVNS. This CDR3 is 12 amino acids long. The V gene lost 0 bases and the J gene lost 6 bases, with 6 bases spanning the gap. Of the isolated RNA, all was reverse transcribed, and so the sequenced material was expressed TCRB transcripts. Sequencing was performed with immunoSEQ multiplex PCR; in TCRdb, only in-frame clones are kept and a portion is missing. The sample lists more than 350,000 clones, approximately 10% seen once, with 0.04% to 0.05% in the top ten.

The sample taken for sequencing was naive CD4+ T cells from blood. The receptor was isolated from a woman aged 18-29 years in good health. The rearrangement joins TRBV25-1 to TRBJ2-7; a weak D match, TRBD2 (5 bases). The CDR3 DNA reads as TGTGCCAGCAGTGAATACCGGGGCGAGCAGTACTTC. This encodes CASSEYRGEQYF.